Each of the 28 T cell receptor beta chains below was sequenced from the same sample in a study of regulatory T cells in long-lasting Graves disease. Time point in this sample: persistent/refractory GD, antithyroid drugs over 5 years with positive TRAb. The TCR library used RNA extracted from PBMCs. Both iRepertoire HTBI primers and Arm-PCR of CDR3 regions were used to build the TCR beta libraries. TCRdb redid the calling of the multiplex PCR reads with MiXCR, one entry per CDR3 protein. Found here are hundreds of thousands of distinct CDR3 sequences, 20% to 25% of them singletons; the top ten hold over 7.5%. Here the sequenced sample was peripheral blood mononuclear cells (PBMCs), taken when the disease was refractory, from a patient treated with antithyroid drugs. The source of these receptors is a female donor with Graves disease.

J is TRBJ2-1 and V is TRBV28; D unclear. Per germline, CDR1 MDHEN and CDR2 SYDVKM. The CDR3 consists of 15 residues. V was shortened by 4 bases and J by 8 bases, with 18 bases between the two germline ends. CDR3 coding DNA: TGTGCCAGCAGTTCTAATTCGGGCCAAAGGGATGAGCAGTTCTTC. Its translation: CASSSNSGQRDEQFF. The entire variable domain, with the rest obtained from reference TRBV28 and TRBJ2-1, is as follows: DVKVTQSSRYLVKRTGEKVFLECVQDMDHENMFWYRQDPGLGLRLIYFSYDVKMKEKGDIPEGYSVSREKKERFSLILESASTNQTSMYLCASSSNSGQRDEQFFGPGTRLTVL.

This clonotype was seen repeatedly, ten times or more. J is TRBJ2-7 and V is TRBV28; 10 bases match TRBD2. Unmatched junction bases numbered 8, after V lost 5 bases and J lost 4 bases. The CDR3 totals 15 residues. Germline V lookup: CDR1 MDHEN, CDR2 SYDVKM. CDR3 nucleotide sequence: TGTGCCAGCAGTGGACCGGGACTAGCGATTTACGAGCAGTACTTC. This codes for CASSGPGLAIYEQYF.

There are a few counts of this clonotype. The J gene is TRBJ2-7, the V gene TRBV24-1; no definite D call. This CDR3 is built from 13 residues. Trimming shortened V by 4 bases and J by 4 bases, and 10 bases separated the two germline ends. The germline CDR1 and CDR2 sequences are KGHDR and SFDVKD. CDR3 sequence: CATSESSVYEQYF. The CDR3 DNA is TGTGCCACCAGTGAATCGTCCGTTTACGAGCAGTACTTC.

This clonotype was recorded a few times. The chain links TRBV18 to TRBJ2-3, with D perhaps matching TRBD1 or TRBD2 (5 bases each). Trimming took 4 bases from V and 1 from J, leaving 6 bases between them. The CDR3 spans 13 residues. Germline V gene sequence: CDR1 KGHSH, CDR2 LQKENI. The CDR3 sequence: CASSRDGTDTQYF. CDR3 coding DNA: TGTGCCAGCTCACGGGACGGCACAGATACGCAGTATTTT.

The chain is built from TRBV18 and TRBJ1-5; unclear D gene. Germline V lookup: CDR1 KGHSH, CDR2 LQKENI. CDR3 length: 15 amino acids. V lost 1 base, J lost 2 bases, and 9 bases lay in between. The CDR3 loop reads CASSPRASGNQPQHF. The DNA of the CDR3 is TGTGCCAGCTCACCACGGGCCTCGGGCAATCAGCCCCAGCATTTT.

This clonotype came up a few times. The gene calls are TRBV3-1 and TRBJ1-1; weak D call: TRBD1 (6 bases). With 4 bases removed from V and 0 bases from J, the gap between germline ends came to 15 bases. CDR1 LGHDT and CDR2 YNNKEL come from the germline V gene (reference sequence). The CDR3 runs 16 residues. CDR3 amino acids: CASSLIGGAMNTEAFF. The CDR3 DNA is TGTGCCAGCAGCCTCATCGGGGGGGCCATGAACACTGAAGCTTTCTTT.

Ten or more counts support this clonotype. The rearrangement uses TRBV20-1 and TRBJ1-1; 8 nucleotides agree with TRBD1. Germline V lookup: CDR1 DFQATT, CDR2 SNEGSKA (reference sequence). The CDR3 sequence is 17 residues long. V was pared by 2 bases and J by 1 base, with 12 bases of the junction left unmatched. The CDR3 sequence: CSARSPWAGGRNTEAFF. The CDR3 nucleotides are TGCAGTGCTAGATCCCCCTGGGCAGGGGGCAGGAACACTGAAGCTTTCTTT.

This clonotype has just one count. The chain joins TRBV19 to TRBJ2-7; 12 nucleotides align to TRBD1. The junction had 13 bases not matched to a gene; V was cut back by 7 bases and J by 9 bases. The CDR3 covers 15 residues. Germline-derived CDR1 and CDR2 are LNHDA and SQIVND (reference sequence). This CDR3 reads CASMTGTGGIAGQYF. CDR3 in DNA: TGTGCCAGTATGACCGGGACAGGGGGCATTGCCGGGCAGTACTTC.

This clonotype was recorded at least ten times. This rearrangement joins TRBV7-2 to TRBJ2-7, with D unclear. Germline V gives CDR1 SGHTA, CDR2 FQGNSA. Trimming took 5 bases from V and 0 from J, leaving 8 bases between them. The CDR3 runs 13 residues. The CDR3 nucleotides are TGTGCCAGCAGCCTACCGAGCTCCTACGAGCAGTACTTC. The encoded protein is CASSLPSSYEQYF.

This clonotype was detected many times. V and J are TRBV28 and TRBJ2-5; TRBD2 matches at 9 bases. The V segment lost 2 bases and the J segment 0 bases; nucleotides outside the gene matches: 7. Germline V gene sequence: CDR1 MDHEN, CDR2 SYDVKM. The CDR3 consists of 17 residues. CDR3: CASSLGGLAEYQETQYF. CDR3 nucleotide sequence: TGTGCCAGCAGTTTAGGGGGACTAGCAGAGTACCAAGAGACCCAGTACTTC.

Ten or more counts support this clonotype. The rearrangement uses TRBV5-5 and TRBJ2-2; D gene unclear. The V gene's germline CDR1 is SGHKS and CDR2 YYEKEE (reference sequence). Trimming took off 2 bases at V and 8 bases at J, with 10 bases between the two ends. CDR3 length: 13 amino acids. CDR3 loop: CASSFYEAGELFF. In nucleotides, the CDR3 is TGTGCCAGCAGCTTCTACGAGGCAGGGGAGCTGTTTTTT.

The rearrangement links TRBV4-1 to TRBJ1-1; D is unclear. Per the germline V gene, CDR1 is MGHRA and CDR2 is YSYEKL. CDR3 length equals 14 residues. V was shortened by 5 bases and J by 5 bases, with 15 bases between the two germline ends. The CDR3 loop reads CASSAARSGTEAFF. CDR3 sequence (DNA): TGCGCCAGCAGCGCCGCCCGAAGCGGAACTGAAGCTTTCTTT.

In its sample, this clonotype was seen a few times. This sequence joins TRBV24-1 and TRBJ2-7; D is possibly TRBD1 (5 bases). V lost 3 bases and J lost 0, with 11 bases in between. Germline CDR1 and CDR2: KGHDR and SFDVKD. This CDR3 has 15 amino acids. The CDR3 sequence: CATSDPRQSSYEQYF. The DNA of the CDR3 is TGTGCCACCAGTGATCCGAGACAGAGCTCCTACGAGCAGTACTTC.

Comment on this clonotype: A much larger clone is a single base away; this may be a read error. It is likely a read error, because the conserved phenylalanine at the end of the CDR3 is missing. The rearrangement joins TRBV20-1 to TRBJ1-1; no reliable D call. V shed 0 bases and J shed 8 bases, with 10 bases lying between them. The CDR3 runs 12 residues. Germline V gene sequence: CDR1 DFQATT, CDR2 SNEGSKA (reference sequence). This CDR3 is CSARDDGPEAFL. The CDR3 DNA is TGCAGTGCTAGAGATGACGGCCCCGAAGCTTTCTTA.

This clonotype came up a few times. The chain links TRBV27 to TRBJ1-2; possibly TRBD1 for D (6 bases). Germline CDR1 MNHEY, CDR2 SMNVEV (reference sequence). V was shortened by 0 bases and J by 8 bases, with 13 bases between the two germline ends. This CDR3 is built from 14 residues. Here the CDR3 reads CASSLSGAGRGYTF. The CDR3 bases are TGTGCCAGCAGTTTATCGGGGGCCGGGAGAGGCTACACCTTC.

This clonotype was observed a handful of times. The J gene is TRBJ2-7, the V gene TRBV7-9; the match to TRBD1 covers 7 bases. Germline lookup yields CDR1 SEHNR and CDR2 FQNEAQ (reference sequence). The trim removed 5 bases at V and 4 bases at J, leaving 8 bases unmatched. The CDR3 covers 14 residues. The CDR3 sequence: CASSTQGLGYEQYF. The DNA of the CDR3 is TGTGCCAGCAGCACACAGGGGTTGGGGTACGAGCAGTACTTC.

This clonotype came up a few times. J is TRBJ1-2 and V is TRBV7-9; D not resolved. V lost 2 bases and J 7 bases, leaving 8 bases between the germline ends. The germline V gene encodes CDR1 SEHNR and CDR2 FQNEAQ (reference sequence). The CDR3 is 12 residues long. CDR3 loop: CASSLPSGGYTF. The CDR3 DNA follows: TGTGCCAGCAGCTTACCCTCGGGTGGCTACACCTTC.

The chain couples TRBV5-1 to TRBJ2-7; no definite D call. Germline assignment: CDR1 SGHRS and CDR2 YFSETQ. Trimming took off 1 base at V and 6 bases at J, with 20 bases between the two ends. The CDR3 consists of 16 residues. CDR3 DNA sequence: TGCGCCAGCAGCTTGAGTATGAGGAGCCGGAGTGCCGAGCAGTACTTC. Protein sequence: CASSLSMRSRSAEQYF. Full variable domain (outside the CDR3, taken from reference TRBV5-1 and TRBJ2-7): KAGVTQTPRYLIKTRGQQVTLSCSPISGHRSVSWYQQTPGQGLQFLFEYFSETQRNKGNFPGRFSGRQFSNSRSEMNVSTLELGDSALYLCASSLSMRSRSAEQYFGPGTRLTVT.

This clonotype was detected many times. This chain links TRBV11-1 with TRBJ1-1; no clear D gene. Germline values: CDR1 SGHAT, CDR2 FQDESV (reference sequence). V lost 5 bases to trimming and J lost 1 base, with 14 bases between them. This CDR3 comprises 15 residues. CDR3 in DNA: TGTGCCAGCAGCCTTCGGAGGTCGTGGAACACTGAAGCTTTCTTT. Amino acids: CASSLRRSWNTEAFF.

The chain employs TRBV5-1 and TRBJ2-2; a weak D match, TRBD2 (5 bases). The germline V gene has CDR1 SGHRS and CDR2 YFSETQ. V lost 4 bases to trimming and J lost 6 bases, with 13 bases between them. This CDR3 has 14 amino acids. The CDR3 DNA sequence: TGCGCCAGCAGCAACGGACTGGCGCCCGGGGAGCTGTTTTTT. It translates to CASSNGLAPGELFF. The full variable domain, its missing parts supplied by reference TRBV5-1 and TRBJ2-2, is KAGVTQTPRYLIKTRGQQVTLSCSPISGHRSVSWYQQTPGQGLQFLFEYFSETQRNKGNFPGRFSGRQFSNSRSEMNVSTLELGDSALYLCASSNGLAPGELFFGEGSRLTVL.

A few counts support this clonotype. V gene TRBV7-9 combines with J gene TRBJ2-7; 7 bases agree with TRBD1. The CDR3 runs 16 residues. V was pared by 4 bases and J by 9 bases, with 18 bases of the junction left unmatched. Germline CDR1 reads SEHNR; CDR2 reads FQNEAQ (reference sequence). This CDR3 reads CASSSIGTEPVTGQYF. The CDR3 coding sequence is TGTGCCAGCAGCTCAATTGGGACAGAGCCTGTTACGGGGCAGTACTTC.

This clonotype was observed at least ten times. The rearrangement joins TRBV27 to TRBJ2-7, with TRBD1 identical over 8 bases. V was clipped by 4 bases and J by 3 bases; unmatched bases: 2. The germline CDR1 and CDR2 sequences are MNHEY and SMNVEV (reference sequence). The CDR3 length is 13 residues. The CDR3 sequence is CASSSQGDYEQYF. DNA of the CDR3: TGTGCCAGCAGTTCACAGGGGGACTACGAGCAGTACTTC.

Many counts were recorded for this clonotype. It is unclear where the CDR3 begins or ends on the DNA, so no DNA is shown, and the CDR3 is as TCRdb lists it. The V gene is TRBV28, the J gene TRBJ2-7; the tabulated D call, TRBD1, remains unverified against the DNA. CDR1 and CDR2 (germline): MDHEN, SYDVKM. With termini counted, the CDR3 has 15 amino acids. CDR3 sequence: CASSSSTALSYEQYF.

This clonotype was recorded at least ten times. The genes are TRBV27 and TRBJ2-7, with TRBD2 matching 11 bases. Germline V gene sequence: CDR1 MNHEY, CDR2 SMNVEV (reference sequence). The CDR3 covers 14 residues. V gave up 5 bases and J gave up 6 bases; unmatched junction bases: 6. CDR3 loop: CASSSQGLAVEQYF. Written as DNA, the CDR3 is TGTGCCAGCAGTAGTCAGGGACTAGCGGTCGAGCAGTACTTC.

The V gene is TRBV4-1, the J gene TRBJ1-5, with D unresolved. There are 15 residues in the CDR3. Germline V gene data show CDR1 as MGHRA and CDR2 as YSYEKL. Trimming took 2 bases from V and 3 from J, leaving 11 bases between them. This chain's CDR3 is CASSQIGGDNQPQHF. CDR3 nucleotide sequence: TGCGCCAGCAGCCAAATAGGAGGCGACAATCAGCCCCAGCATTTT.

V usage is TRBV15 and J usage is TRBJ2-7; D possibly corresponds to TRBD2 (6 bases). The germline V and J ends were trimmed by 3 bases and 7 bases, with 16 bases remaining between them. Germline V gene sequence: CDR1 LNHNV, CDR2 YYDKDF (reference sequence). The CDR3 length is 14 residues. CDR3 sequence reads: CATSRGGEVKEQYF. In DNA, the CDR3 is TGTGCCACCAGCAGGGGGGGAGAGGTAAAGGAGCAGTACTTC.

This clonotype was detected many times. This chain links TRBV11-1 with TRBJ2-7, with a possible D match to TRBD2 (6 bases). The CDR3 length is 14 residues. Germline V lookup: CDR1 SGHAT, CDR2 FQDESV (reference sequence). Trimming took 2 bases from V and 4 from J, leaving 12 bases between them. The CDR3 nucleotides are TGTGCCAGCAGCTTACGACGGGGGTGGTACGAGCAGTACTTC. This sequence encodes CASSLRRGWYEQYF.

Ten or more counts support this clonotype. The chain uses TRBV19 and TRBJ1-5; 10 bases align to TRBD1. The CDR3 is 14 amino acids. V lost 9 bases and J lost 2; bases outside the gene matches: 4. Per germline, CDR1 LNHDA and CDR2 SQIVND (reference sequence). CDR3 loop: CASSGTGGNQPQHF. CDR3 coding DNA: TGTGCCAGCAGCGGGACAGGGGGCAATCAGCCCCAGCATTTT.